These T cell receptor beta chains were read from a single sample in a study of glioma-infiltrating T cells after dendritic cell vaccination. The data were produced by immunoSEQ multiplex PCR, yet TCRdb's version contains in-frame clones alone and is incomplete. The table records over 90,000 clones, less than 90% of them present only once. The input for sequencing was blood, taken after dendritic cell vaccination. The receptors here all came from a human donor with glioblastoma. CDR3s include the opening cysteine and the closing phenylalanine or tryptophan. The D gene is left open where the match is weak. Clone size, where shown, is once, few, many, or a class for clones that have expanded.

CDR3 DNA | CDR3 protein | clone size | V gene | D gene | J gene
TGTGCCAGCAGTGCCTCTATGAGTGTCCTTGGCTACACCTTC | CASSASMSVLGYTF | few | TRBV2 | NA | TRBJ1-2
TGTGCCAGCAGCGTAGCCAGGGTTGGAAACACCATATATTTT | CASSVARVGNTIYF | NA | TRBV9 | NA | TRBJ1-3
TGTGCCAGCAGCTTAGGACAGGGGCTGGACCGCAATGAGCAGTTCTTC | CASSLGQGLDRNEQFF | few | TRBV7-6 | TRBD1 | TRBJ2-1
TGTGCCAGCAGTTATGAGCAGAACACTGAAGCTTTCTTT | CASSYEQNTEAFF | once | TRBV28 | NA | TRBJ1-1
TGCGCCAGCAGCTTGCGGGAGGGCCTGTTCCACGAGCAGTACTTC | CASSLREGLFHEQYF | NA | TRBV5-1 | TRBD2 | TRBJ2-7
TGTGCCAGCAGTGAAGCTGGGGCGCGTAACATTCAGTACTTC | CASSEAGARNIQYF | NA | TRBV2 | NA | TRBJ2-4
TGTGCCAGCACGAGAACCGGGACAGGGGGTGAAGAGACCCAGTACTTC | CASTRTGTGGEETQYF | once | TRBV2 | TRBD1 | TRBJ2-5
TGCGCCAGCAGCTTCAGACAGAACTATGGCTACACCTTC | CASSFRQNYGYTF | NA | TRBV5-1 | NA | TRBJ1-2
TGTGCCAGCAGTAACCGACAGGGGGCGAAAGATGGCTACACCTTC | CASSNRQGAKDGYTF | once | TRBV6-5 | TRBD1 | TRBJ1-2
TGTGCCAGCAGTTTACCGGGACTAGCGGGAGATAGTACTAACAATGAGCAGTTCTTC | CASSLPGLAGDSTNNEQFF | NA | TRBV28 | TRBD2 | TRBJ2-1
TGTGCCAGCAGCTTACATCGGTCGGCAGGGATAAACACTGAAGCTTTCTTT | CASSLHRSAGINTEAFF | NA | TRBV11-2 | NA | TRBJ1-1
TGCGCCAGCAGCCCCGGGACTAGCGGGACCGGGGAGCTGTTTTTT | CASSPGTSGTGELFF | NA | TRBV5-1 | TRBD2 | TRBJ2-2
TGCGCCAGCAGCTTGGTTGAATCGGGGATGGGGACTGAAGCTTTCTTT | CASSLVESGMGTEAFF | NA | TRBV5-1 | NA | TRBJ1-1
TGTGCCAGCAGCCCTCGGACAGGGGCTAACTATGGCTACACCTTC | CASSPRTGANYGYTF | NA | TRBV11-3 | TRBD1 | TRBJ1-2
TGTGCCAGCAGTGAAATGGGACAGGGGTTAAAGCCCCAGCATTTT | CASSEMGQGLKPQHF | NA | TRBV2 | TRBD1 | TRBJ1-5
TGCGCCAGCAGCTTGGTGGAGGGCTCTAACTATGGCTACACCTTC | CASSLVEGSNYGYTF | NA | TRBV5-1 | NA | TRBJ1-2
TGTGCCAGCAGTACACAGGGTAACGGCTACACCTTC | CASSTQGNGYTF | NA | TRBV28 | NA | TRBJ1-2
TGTGCCACTTTAATTTCAGGGGATAGCAATCAGCCCCAGCATTTT | CATLISGDSNQPQHF | NA | TRBV6-1 | NA | TRBJ1-5
TGCGCCAGCAGCTTGACTCCACTAGCGGGGCTCAATGAGCAGTTCTTC | CASSLTPLAGLNEQFF | NA | TRBV5-1 | TRBD2 | TRBJ2-1
TGTGCCAGCGTCCCGGGGGGGGCTGCAGGCTACACCTTC | CASVPGGAAGYTF | NA | TRBV6-1 | NA | TRBJ1-2
TGTGCCAGCAGCCTTGGGACAGCCTTCACCGGGGAGCTGTTTTTT | CASSLGTAFTGELFF | NA | TRBV9 | TRBD1 | TRBJ2-2
TGTGCCAGCAGCTTCTGGGACACAAGTTTGAACTATGGCTACACCTTC | CASSFWDTSLNYGYTF | NA | TRBV7-8 | NA | TRBJ1-2
TGTGCCAGCAGTTACTCGACAGGACGGGACTATGGCTACACCTTC | CASSYSTGRDYGYTF | NA | TRBV6-6 | NA | TRBJ1-2
TGTGCCAGCAGTTACTCGCGAGGGCTCTACGAGCAGTACTTC | CASSYSRGLYEQYF | NA | TRBV6-5 | NA | TRBJ2-7
TGTGCCAGCAGTTTCGCGGCAGGGGGCCTCTACGAGCAGTACTTC | CASSFAAGGLYEQYF | NA | TRBV28 | TRBD1 | TRBJ2-7
TGCGCCAGCAGCTTGGGGGCGGGTCAGGCCTACGAGCAGTACTTC | CASSLGAGQAYEQYF | once | TRBV5-1 | NA | TRBJ2-7
TGTGCCAGCAGTCCGGGACATCAGGCTGGAAACACCATATATTTT | CASSPGHQAGNTIYF | NA | TRBV28 | NA | TRBJ1-3
TGTGCCATGGGGGGGAACACTGAAGCTTTCTTT | CAMGGNTEAFF | few | TRBV10-3 | NA | TRBJ1-1
TGTGCCAGTAGTACTCTAGCGGGGGGTACTGGGGCCAACGTCCTGACTTTC | CASSTLAGGTGANVLTF | NA | TRBV19 | TRBD2 | TRBJ2-6
TGTGCCAGCGGGACAGACTCCTACGAGCAGTACTTC | CASGTDSYEQYF | NA | TRBV2 | TRBD1 | TRBJ2-7
TGTGCCAGTAGTACCCCGTGGAATTCTCGGGGTAGGGGCTACACCTTC | CASSTPWNSRGRGYTF | NA | TRBV19 | NA | TRBJ1-2
TGTGCCAGCAGTCCTGAGCGGGGGAGCTCCTACGAGCAGTACTTC | CASSPERGSSYEQYF | few | TRBV6-4 | TRBD2 | TRBJ2-7
TGTGCCAGCAGCCTTGGTGGGGGCGGGGGCCTTCGCACAGATACGCAGTATTTT | CASSLGGGGGLRTDTQYF | NA | TRBV5-4 | NA | TRBJ2-3
TGTGCCAGCAGCCCGTTAAACTATGGCTACACCTTC | CASSPLNYGYTF | NA | TRBV7-2 | NA | TRBJ1-2
TGTGCCATCAGTGAAGACGGGGGGGGCTATGGCTACACCTTC | CAISEDGGGYGYTF | few | TRBV10-3 | NA | TRBJ1-2
TGTGCCAGCAGCCTCGGACGGTTGGGGGCCTCCGGTGAGCAGTTCTTC | CASSLGRLGASGEQFF | once | TRBV9 | NA | TRBJ2-1
TGTGCCACTTATGCAGGGGAGTTGAACACTGAAGCTTTCTTT | CATYAGELNTEAFF | NA | TRBV28 | NA | TRBJ1-1